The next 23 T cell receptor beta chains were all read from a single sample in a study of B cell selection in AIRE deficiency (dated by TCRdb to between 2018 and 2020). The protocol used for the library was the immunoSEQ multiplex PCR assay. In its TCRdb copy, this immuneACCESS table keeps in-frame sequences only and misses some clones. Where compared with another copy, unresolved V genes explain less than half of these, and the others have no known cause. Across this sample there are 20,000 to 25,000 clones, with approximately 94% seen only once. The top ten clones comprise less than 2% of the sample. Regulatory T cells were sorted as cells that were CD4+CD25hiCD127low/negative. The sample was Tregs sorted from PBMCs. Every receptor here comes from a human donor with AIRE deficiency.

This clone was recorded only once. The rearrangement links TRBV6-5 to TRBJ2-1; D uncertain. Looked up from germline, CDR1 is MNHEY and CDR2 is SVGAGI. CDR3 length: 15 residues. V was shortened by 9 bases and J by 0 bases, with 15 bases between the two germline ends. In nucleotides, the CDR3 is TGTGCCAGGGTCGCTCAAGCGAGCTCCTACAATGAGCAGTTCTTC. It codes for CARVAQASSYNEQFF.

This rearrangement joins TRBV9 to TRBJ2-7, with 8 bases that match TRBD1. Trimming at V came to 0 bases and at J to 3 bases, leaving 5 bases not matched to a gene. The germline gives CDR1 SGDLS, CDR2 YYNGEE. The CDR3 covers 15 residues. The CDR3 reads CASSVAQGAIYEQYF. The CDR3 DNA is TGTGCCAGCAGCGTAGCCCAGGGGGCGATCTACGAGCAGTACTTC.

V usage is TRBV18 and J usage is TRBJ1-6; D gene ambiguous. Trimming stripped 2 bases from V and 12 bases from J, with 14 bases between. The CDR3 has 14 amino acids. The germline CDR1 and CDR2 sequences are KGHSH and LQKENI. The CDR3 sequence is CASSPNIDSIPLHF. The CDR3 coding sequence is TGTGCCAGCTCACCAAATATTGACTCCATACCCCTCCACTTT.

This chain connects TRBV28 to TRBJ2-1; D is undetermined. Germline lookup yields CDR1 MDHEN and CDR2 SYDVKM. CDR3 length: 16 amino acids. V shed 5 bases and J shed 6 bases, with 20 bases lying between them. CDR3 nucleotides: TGTGCCAGCAGTCCTATATCCCAAGGACGGTCCAATGAGCAGTTCTTC. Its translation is CASSPISQGRSNEQFF.

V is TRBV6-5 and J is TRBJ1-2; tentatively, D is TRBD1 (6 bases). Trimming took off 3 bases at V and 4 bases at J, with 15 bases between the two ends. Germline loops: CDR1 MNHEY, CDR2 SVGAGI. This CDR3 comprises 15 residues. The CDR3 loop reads CASSYLGRGIYGYTF. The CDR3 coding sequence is TGTGCCAGCAGTTATTTGGGAAGGGGGATCTATGGCTACACCTTC.

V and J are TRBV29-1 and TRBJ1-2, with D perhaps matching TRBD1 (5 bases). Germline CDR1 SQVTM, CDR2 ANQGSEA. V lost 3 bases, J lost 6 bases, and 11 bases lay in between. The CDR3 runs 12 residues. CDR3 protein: CSVESGGNGYTF. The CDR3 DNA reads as TGCAGCGTTGAGTCGGGGGGGAATGGCTACACCTTC. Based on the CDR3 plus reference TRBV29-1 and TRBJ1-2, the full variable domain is SAVISQKPSRDICQRGTSLTIQCQVDSQVTMMFWYRQQPGQSLTLIATANQGSEATYESGFVIDKFPISRPNLTFSTLTVSNMSPEDSSIYLCSVESGGNGYTFGSGTRLTVV.

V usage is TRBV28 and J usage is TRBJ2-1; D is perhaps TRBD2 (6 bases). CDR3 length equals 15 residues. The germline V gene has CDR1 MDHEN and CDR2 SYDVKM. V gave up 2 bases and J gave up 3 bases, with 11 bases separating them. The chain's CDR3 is CASSLRRTIYNEQFF. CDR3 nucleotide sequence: TGTGCCAGCAGTTTACGGCGGACTATCTACAATGAGCAGTTCTTC.

Here the CDR3 reads CASSEQLRSLIDEQFF. The CDR3 DNA follows: TGTGCCAGCAGTGAACAATTGCGGAGTTTGATCGATGAGCAGTTCTTC. The chain combines TRBV25-1 with TRBJ2-1; no reliable D call. Germline V lookup: CDR1 MGHDK, CDR2 SYGVNS. The CDR3 consists of 16 residues. Trimming shortened V by 2 bases and J by 8 bases, and 19 bases separated the two germline ends.

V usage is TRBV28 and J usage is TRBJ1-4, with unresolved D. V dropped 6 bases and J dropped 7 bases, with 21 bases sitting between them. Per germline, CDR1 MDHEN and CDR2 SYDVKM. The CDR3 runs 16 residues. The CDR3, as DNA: TGTGCCAGCAGATCTCGGACCGGAGGGAATATTGAAAAACTGTTTTTT. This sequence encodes CASRSRTGGNIEKLFF. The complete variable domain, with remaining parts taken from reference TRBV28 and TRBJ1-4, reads DVKVTQSSRYLVKRTGEKVFLECVQDMDHENMFWYRQDPGLGLRLIYFSYDVKMKEKGDIPEGYSVSREKKERFSLILESASTNQTSMYLCASRSRTGGNIEKLFFGSGTQLSVL.

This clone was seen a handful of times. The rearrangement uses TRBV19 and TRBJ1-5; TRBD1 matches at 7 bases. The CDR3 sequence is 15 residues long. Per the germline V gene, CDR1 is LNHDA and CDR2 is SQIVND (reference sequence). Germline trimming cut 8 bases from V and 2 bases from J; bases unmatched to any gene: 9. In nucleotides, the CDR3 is TGTGCCAGTCAAGGTAACAGGGGCCGCAATCAGCCCCAGCATTTT. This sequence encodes CASQGNRGRNQPQHF.

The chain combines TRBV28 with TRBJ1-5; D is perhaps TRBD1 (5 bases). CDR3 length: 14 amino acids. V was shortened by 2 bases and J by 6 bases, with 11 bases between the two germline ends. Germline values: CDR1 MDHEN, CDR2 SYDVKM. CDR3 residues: CASSLMERGQPQHF. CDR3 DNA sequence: TGTGCCAGCAGTTTAATGGAGAGGGGTCAGCCCCAGCATTTT.

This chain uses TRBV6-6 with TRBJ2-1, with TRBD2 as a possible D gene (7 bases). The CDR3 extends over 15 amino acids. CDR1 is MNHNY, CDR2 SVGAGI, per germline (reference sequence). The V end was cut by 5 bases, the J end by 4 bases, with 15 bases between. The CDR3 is CASSPGRGWYNEQFF. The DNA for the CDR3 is TGTGCCAGCAGTCCAGGGAGGGGGTGGTACAATGAGCAGTTCTTC.

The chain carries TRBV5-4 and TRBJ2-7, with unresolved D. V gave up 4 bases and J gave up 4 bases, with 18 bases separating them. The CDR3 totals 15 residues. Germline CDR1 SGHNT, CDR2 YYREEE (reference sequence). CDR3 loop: CASSPNGRPEYEQYF. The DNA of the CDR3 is TGTGCCAGCAGCCCAAACGGTCGGCCCGAATACGAGCAGTACTTC. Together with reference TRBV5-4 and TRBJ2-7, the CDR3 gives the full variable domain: ETGVTQSPTHLIKTRGQQVTLRCSSQSGHNTVSWYQQALGQGPQFIFQYYREEENGRGNFPPRFSGLQFPNYSSELNVNALELDDSALYLCASSPNGRPEYEQYFGPGTRLTVT.

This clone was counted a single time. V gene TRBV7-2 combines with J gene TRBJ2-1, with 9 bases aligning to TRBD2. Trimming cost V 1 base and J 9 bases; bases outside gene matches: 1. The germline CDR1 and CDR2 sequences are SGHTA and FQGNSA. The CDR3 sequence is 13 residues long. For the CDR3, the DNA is TGTGCCAGCAGCTTAGTAGCGGGAGTTGAGCAGTTCTTC. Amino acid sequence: CASSLVAGVEQFF.

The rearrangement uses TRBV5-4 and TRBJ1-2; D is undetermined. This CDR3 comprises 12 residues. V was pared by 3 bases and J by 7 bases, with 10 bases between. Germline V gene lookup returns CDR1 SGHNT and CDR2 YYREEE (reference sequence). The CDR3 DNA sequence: TGTGCCAGCAGCTATGGACCAAGTGGCTACACCTTC. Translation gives CASSYGPSGYTF.

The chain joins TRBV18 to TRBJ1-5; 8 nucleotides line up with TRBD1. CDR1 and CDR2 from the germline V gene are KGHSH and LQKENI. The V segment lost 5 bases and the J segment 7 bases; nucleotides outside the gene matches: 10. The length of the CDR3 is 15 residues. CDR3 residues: CASSARTGIGQPQHF. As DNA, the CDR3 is TGTGCCAGCTCAGCCCGGACAGGGATCGGCCAGCCCCAGCATTTT.

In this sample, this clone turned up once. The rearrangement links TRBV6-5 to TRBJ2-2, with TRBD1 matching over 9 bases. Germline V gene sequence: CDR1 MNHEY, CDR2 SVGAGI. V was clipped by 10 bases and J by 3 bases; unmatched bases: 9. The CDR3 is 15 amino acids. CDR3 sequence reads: CATSPRTGDTGELFF. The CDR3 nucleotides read TGTGCCACCTCGCCCCGGACAGGGGACACCGGGGAGCTGTTTTTT.

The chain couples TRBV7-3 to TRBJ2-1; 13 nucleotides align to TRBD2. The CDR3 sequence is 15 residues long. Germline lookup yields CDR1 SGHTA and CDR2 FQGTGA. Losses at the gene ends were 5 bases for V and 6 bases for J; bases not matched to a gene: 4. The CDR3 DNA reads TGTGCCAGCAGCCCCCGACTAGCGGGAGGCAATGAGCAGTTCTTC. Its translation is CASSPRLAGGNEQFF.

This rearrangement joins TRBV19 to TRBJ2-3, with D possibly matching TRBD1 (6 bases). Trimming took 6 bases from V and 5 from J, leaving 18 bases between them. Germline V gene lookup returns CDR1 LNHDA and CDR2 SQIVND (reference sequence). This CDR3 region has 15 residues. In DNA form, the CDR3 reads TGTGCCAGTAGCAGACTCCGGGACAAGGTAGATACGCAGTATTTT. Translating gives CASSRLRDKVDTQYF. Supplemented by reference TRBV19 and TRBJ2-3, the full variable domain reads DGGITQSPKYLFRKEGQNVTLSCEQNLNHDAMYWYRQDPGQGLRLIYYSQIVNDFQKGDIAEGYSVSREKKESFPLTVTSAQKNPTAFYLCASSRLRDKVDTQYFGPGTRLTVL.

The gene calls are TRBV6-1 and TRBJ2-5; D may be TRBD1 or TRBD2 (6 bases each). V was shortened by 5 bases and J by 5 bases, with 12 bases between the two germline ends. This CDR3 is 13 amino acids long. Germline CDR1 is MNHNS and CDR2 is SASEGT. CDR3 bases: TGTGCCAGCAGTCGAGGGGGGCCTGAGACCCAGTACTTC. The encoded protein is CASSRGGPETQYF.

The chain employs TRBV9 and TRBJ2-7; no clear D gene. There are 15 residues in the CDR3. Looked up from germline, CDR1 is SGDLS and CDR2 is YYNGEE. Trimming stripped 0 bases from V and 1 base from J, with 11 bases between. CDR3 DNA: TGTGCCAGCAGCGTAGGAAGAACGCGTTCCTACGAGCAGTACTTC. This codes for CASSVGRTRSYEQYF.

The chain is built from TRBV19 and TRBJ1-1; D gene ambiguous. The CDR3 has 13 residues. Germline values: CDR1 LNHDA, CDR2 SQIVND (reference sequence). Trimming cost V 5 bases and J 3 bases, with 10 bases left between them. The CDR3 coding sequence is TGTGCCAGTAGTGCCGGGAGGGACACTGAAGCTTTCTTT. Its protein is CASSAGRDTEAFF.

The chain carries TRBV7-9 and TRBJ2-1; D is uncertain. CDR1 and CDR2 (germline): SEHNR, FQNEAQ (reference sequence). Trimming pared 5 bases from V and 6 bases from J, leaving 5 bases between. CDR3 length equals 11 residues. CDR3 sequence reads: CASSPSNEQFF. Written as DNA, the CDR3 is TGTGCCAGCAGCCCCAGCAATGAGCAGTTCTTC.